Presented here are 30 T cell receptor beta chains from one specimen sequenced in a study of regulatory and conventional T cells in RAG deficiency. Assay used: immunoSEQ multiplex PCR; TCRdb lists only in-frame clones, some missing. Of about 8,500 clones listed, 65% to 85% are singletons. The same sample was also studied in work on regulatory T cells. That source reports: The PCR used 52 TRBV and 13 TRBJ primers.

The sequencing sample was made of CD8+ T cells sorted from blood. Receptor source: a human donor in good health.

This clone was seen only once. In nucleotides, the CDR3 is TGTGCCAGCAGTTTACGTCCCCGAAGTCAGCCCCAGCATTTT. This codes for CASSLRPRSQPQHF. This rearrangement joins TRBV27 to TRBJ1-5, with D uncertain. Germline CDR1 reads MNHEY; CDR2 reads SMNVEV (reference sequence). This CDR3 region has 14 residues. Trimming removed 2 bases at V and 6 bases at J, with 11 bases between.

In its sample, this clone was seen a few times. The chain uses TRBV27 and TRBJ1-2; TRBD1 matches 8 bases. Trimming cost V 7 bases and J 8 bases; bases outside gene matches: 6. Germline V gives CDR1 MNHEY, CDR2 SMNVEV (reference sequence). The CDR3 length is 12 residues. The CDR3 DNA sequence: TGTGCCAGCATGACAGGGGCCCTAGGCTACACCTTC. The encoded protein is CASMTGALGYTF.

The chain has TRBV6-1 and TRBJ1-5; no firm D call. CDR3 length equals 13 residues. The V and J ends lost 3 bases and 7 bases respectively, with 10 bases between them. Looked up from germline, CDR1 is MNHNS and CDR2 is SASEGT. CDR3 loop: CASSDWLGQPQHF. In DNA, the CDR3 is TGTGCCAGCAGTGACTGGCTCGGCCAGCCCCAGCATTTT.

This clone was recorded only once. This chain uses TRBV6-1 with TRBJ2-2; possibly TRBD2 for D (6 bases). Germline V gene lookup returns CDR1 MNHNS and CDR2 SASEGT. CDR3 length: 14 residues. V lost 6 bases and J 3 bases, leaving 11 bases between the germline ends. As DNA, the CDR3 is TGTGCCAGCAGGTCCGGGGAGGACACCGGGGAGCTGTTTTTT. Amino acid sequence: CASRSGEDTGELFF.

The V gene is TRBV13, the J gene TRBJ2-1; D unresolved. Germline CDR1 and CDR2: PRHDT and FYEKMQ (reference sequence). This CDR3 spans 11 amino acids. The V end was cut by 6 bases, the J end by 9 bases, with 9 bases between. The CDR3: CASSSTREQFF. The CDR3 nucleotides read TGTGCCAGCAGTTCCACTCGTGAGCAGTTCTTC.

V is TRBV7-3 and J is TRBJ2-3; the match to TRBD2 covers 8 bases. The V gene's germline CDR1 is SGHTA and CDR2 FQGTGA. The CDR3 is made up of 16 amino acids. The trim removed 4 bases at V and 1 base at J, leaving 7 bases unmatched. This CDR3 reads CASSSYGGVGTDTQYF. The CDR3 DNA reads TGTGCCAGCAGCTCCTACGGGGGGGTTGGCACAGATACGCAGTATTTT.

The DNA for the CDR3 is TGTGCCACGGGACAGGGGAACACTGAAGCTTTCTTT. Protein: CATGQGNTEAFF. The chain carries TRBV19 and TRBJ1-1; 9 nucleotides line up with TRBD1. This CDR3 has 12 residues. Germline CDR1 reads LNHDA; CDR2 reads SQIVND (reference sequence). The trim removed 10 bases at V and 1 base at J, leaving 1 base unmatched.

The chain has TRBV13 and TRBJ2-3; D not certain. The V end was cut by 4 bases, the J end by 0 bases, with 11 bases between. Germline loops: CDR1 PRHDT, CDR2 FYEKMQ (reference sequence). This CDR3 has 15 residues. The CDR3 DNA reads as TGTGCCAGCAGCTCCACCCAAGGAAGCACAGATACGCAGTATTTT. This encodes CASSSTQGSTDTQYF. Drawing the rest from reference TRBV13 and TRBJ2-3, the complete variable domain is AAGVIQSPRHLIKEKRETATLKCYPIPRHDTVYWYQQGPGQDPQFLISFYEKMQSDKGSIPDRFSAQQFSDYHSELNMSSLELGDSALYFCASSSTQGSTDTQYFGPGTRLTVL.

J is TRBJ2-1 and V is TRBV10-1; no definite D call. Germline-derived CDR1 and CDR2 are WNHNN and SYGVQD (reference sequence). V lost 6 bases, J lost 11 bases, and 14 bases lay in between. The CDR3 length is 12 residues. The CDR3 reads CASSVDRSQQFF. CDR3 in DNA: TGCGCCAGCAGCGTGGATAGATCCCAGCAGTTCTTC.

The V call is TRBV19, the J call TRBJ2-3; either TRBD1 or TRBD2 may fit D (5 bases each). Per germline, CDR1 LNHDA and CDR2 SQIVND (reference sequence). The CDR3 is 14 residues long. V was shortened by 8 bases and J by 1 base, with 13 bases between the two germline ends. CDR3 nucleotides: TGTGCCAGTCGGGACGGTCCGGGCACAGATACGCAGTATTTT. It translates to CASRDGPGTDTQYF.

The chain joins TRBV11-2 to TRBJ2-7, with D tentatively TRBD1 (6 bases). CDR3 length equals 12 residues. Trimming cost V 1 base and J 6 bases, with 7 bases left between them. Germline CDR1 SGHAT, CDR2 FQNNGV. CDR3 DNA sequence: TGTGCCAGCAGCTTAGTAGGGGGCGAGCAGTACTTC. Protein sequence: CASSLVGGEQYF. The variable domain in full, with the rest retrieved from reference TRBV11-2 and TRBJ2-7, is EAGVAQSPRYKIIEKRQSVAFWCNPISGHATLYWYQQILGQGPKLLIQFQNNGVVDDSQLPKDRFSAERLKGVDSTLKIQPAKLEDSAVYLCASSLVGGEQYFGPGTRLTVT.

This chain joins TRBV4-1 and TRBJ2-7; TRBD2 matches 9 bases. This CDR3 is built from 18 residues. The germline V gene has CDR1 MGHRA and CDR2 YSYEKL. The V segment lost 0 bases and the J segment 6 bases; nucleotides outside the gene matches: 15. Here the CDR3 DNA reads TGCGCCAGCAGCCAAGAGTCCCGGACTCTAGCGGGGAGATTCGAGCAGTACTTC. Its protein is CASSQESRTLAGRFEQYF.

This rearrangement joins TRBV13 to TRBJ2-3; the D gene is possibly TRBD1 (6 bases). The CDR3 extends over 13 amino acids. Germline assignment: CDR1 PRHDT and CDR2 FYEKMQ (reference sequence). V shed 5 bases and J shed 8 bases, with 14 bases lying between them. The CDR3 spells CASSKAGAVTQYF. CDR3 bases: TGTGCCAGCAGCAAGGCAGGGGCTGTTACGCAGTATTTT.

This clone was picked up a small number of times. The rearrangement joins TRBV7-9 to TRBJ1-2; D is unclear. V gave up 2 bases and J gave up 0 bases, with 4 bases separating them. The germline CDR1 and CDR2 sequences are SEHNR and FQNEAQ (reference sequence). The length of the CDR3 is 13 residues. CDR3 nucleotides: TGTGCCAGCAGCTTATATACTAACTATGGCTACACCTTC. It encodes CASSLYTNYGYTF.

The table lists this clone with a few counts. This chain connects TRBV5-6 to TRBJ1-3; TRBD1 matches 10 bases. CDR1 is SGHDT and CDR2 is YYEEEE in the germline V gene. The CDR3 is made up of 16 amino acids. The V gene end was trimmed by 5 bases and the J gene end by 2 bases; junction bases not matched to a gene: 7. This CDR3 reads CASRPKGQGTGNTIYF. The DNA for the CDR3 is TGTGCCAGCAGACCAAAGGGACAGGGGACTGGAAACACCATATATTTT.

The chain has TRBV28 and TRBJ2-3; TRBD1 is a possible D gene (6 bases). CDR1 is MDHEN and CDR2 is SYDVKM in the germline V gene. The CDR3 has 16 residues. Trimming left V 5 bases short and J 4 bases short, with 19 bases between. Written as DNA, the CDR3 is TGTGCCAGCAGTACCCCGTCTACAGGGTGGGCAGATACGCAGTATTTT. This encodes CASSTPSTGWADTQYF.

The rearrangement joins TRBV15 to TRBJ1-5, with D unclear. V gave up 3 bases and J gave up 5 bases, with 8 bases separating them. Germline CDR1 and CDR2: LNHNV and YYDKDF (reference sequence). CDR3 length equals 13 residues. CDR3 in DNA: TGTGCCACCAGCAGGGAGCGTCATCAGCCCCAGCATTTT. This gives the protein CATSRERHQPQHF.

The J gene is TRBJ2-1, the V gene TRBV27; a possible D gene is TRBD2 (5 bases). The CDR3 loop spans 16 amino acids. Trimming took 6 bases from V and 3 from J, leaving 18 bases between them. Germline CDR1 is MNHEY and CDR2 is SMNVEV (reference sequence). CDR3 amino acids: CASRPEVAPIYNEQFF. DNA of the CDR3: TGTGCCAGCAGGCCCGAGGTAGCGCCCATCTACAATGAGCAGTTCTTC.

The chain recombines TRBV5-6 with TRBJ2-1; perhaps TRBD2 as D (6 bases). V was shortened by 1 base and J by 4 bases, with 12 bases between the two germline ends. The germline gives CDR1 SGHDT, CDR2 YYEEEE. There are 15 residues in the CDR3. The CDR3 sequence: CASSLSGTLYNEQFF. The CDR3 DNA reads TGTGCCAGCAGCTTGTCCGGGACTCTATACAATGAGCAGTTCTTC.

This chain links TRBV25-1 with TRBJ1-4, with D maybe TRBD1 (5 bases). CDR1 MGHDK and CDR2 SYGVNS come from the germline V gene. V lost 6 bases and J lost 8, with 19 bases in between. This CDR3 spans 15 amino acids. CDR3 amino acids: CASRPRQSSPEKLFF. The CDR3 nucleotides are TGTGCCAGCAGACCCAGACAGTCATCTCCGGAAAAACTGTTTTTT.

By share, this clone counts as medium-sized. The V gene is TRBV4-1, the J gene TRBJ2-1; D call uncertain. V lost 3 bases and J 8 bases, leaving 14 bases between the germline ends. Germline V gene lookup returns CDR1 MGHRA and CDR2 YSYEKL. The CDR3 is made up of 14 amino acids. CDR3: CASSHGTQIDEQFF. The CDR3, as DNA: TGCGCCAGCAGCCACGGAACCCAAATCGATGAGCAGTTCTTC.

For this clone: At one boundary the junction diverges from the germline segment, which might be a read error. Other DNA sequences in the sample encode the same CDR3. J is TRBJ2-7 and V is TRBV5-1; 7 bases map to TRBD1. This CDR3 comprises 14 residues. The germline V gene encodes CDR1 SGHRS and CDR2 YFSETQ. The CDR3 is CASSLGQGAYEQYF. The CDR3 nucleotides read TGCGCCAGCAGCTTGGGACAGGGAGCCTATGAGCAGTACTTC. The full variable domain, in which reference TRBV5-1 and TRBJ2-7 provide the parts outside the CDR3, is KAGVTQTPRYLIKTRGQQVTLSCSPISGHRSVSWYQQTPGQGLQFLFEYFSETQRNKGNFPGRFSGRQFSNSRSEMNVSTLELGDSALYLCASSLGQGAYEQYFGPGTRLTVT.

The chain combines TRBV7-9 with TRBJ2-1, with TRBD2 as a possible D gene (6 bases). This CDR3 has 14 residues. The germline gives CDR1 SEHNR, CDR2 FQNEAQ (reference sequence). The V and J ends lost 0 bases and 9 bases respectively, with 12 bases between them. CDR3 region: CASSLARLVSEQFF. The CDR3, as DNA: TGTGCCAGCAGCTTAGCCCGACTAGTCAGTGAGCAGTTCTTC.

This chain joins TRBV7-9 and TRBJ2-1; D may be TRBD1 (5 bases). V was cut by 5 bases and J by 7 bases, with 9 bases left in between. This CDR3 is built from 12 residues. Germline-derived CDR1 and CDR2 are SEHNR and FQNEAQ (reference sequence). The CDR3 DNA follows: TGTGCCAGCAGCATGGGGCATAATGAGCAGTTCTTC. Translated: CASSMGHNEQFF.

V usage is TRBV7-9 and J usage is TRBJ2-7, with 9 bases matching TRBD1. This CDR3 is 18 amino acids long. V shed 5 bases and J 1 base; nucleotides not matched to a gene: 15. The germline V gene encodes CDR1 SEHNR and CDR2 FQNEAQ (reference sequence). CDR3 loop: CASSRLPGQGDSSYEQYF. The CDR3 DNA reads TGTGCCAGCAGCCGACTTCCGGGACAGGGAGATAGTTCCTACGAGCAGTACTTC.

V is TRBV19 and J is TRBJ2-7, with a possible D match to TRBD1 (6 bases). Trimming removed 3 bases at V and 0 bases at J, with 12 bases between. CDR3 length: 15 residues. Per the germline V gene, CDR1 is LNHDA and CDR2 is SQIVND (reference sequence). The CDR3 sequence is CASSISGAPSYEQYF. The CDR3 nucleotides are TGTGCCAGTAGTATCTCAGGGGCGCCCTCCTACGAGCAGTACTTC.

The CDR3 loop is CASSNSGGYNEQFF. The CDR3 DNA reads TGCGCCAGCAGCAACTCCGGGGGCTACAATGAGCAGTTCTTC. The J gene is TRBJ2-1, the V gene TRBV5-1; D is perhaps TRBD2 (6 bases). The CDR3 covers 14 residues. Germline V gene data show CDR1 as SGHRS and CDR2 as YFSETQ. V was clipped by 4 bases and J by 3 bases, with 11 bases between them.

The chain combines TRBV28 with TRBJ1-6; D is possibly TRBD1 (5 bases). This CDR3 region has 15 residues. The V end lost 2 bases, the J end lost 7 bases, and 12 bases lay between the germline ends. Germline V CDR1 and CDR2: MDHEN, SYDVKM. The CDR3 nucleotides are TGTGCCAGCAGTTTACAGTTAGGGGCAAATTCACCCCTCCACTTT. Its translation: CASSLQLGANSPLHF.

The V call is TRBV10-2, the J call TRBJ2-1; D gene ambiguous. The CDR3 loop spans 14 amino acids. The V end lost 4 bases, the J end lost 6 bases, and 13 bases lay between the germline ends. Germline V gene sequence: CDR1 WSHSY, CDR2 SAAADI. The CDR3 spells CASSGGFPPNEQFF. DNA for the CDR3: TGCGCCAGCAGTGGAGGATTTCCCCCCAATGAGCAGTTCTTC.

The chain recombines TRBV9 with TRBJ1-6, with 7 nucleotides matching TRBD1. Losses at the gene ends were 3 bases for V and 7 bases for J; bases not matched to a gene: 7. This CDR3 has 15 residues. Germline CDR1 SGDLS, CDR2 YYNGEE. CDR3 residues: CASSAGGRLNSPLHF. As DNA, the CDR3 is TGTGCCAGCAGCGCAGGGGGACGTCTCAATTCACCCCTCCACTTT.